Listed below are T cell receptor beta chains from one sample, sequenced in a study of cytomegalovirus exposure and HLA in healthy donors. Data came from immunoSEQ multiplex PCR; TCRdb stores just in-frame clones and leaves some out. The table records about 110,000 clones, about three quarters of them present only once. The sequencing sample was made of PBMCs. These receptors were taken from a woman aged 45 to 65 in good health and CMV-seropositive. Each CDR3 is given with its conserved first and last residue. A D gene is named only where the DNA matches it firmly. Clone size, where shown, is once, few, many, or a class for clones that have expanded.

>TRBJ2-2|NA|TRBV6-1|NA
TGTGCCACCTGGGGGGGGCTTGGCACCGGGGAGCTGTTTTTT
CATWGGLGTGELFF
>TRBJ2-1|TRBD2|TRBV7-2|NA
TGTGCCAGCAGCTTACGGATCGGGGGAGGGGATGAGCAGTTCTTC
CASSLRIGGGDEQFF
>TRBJ1-6|TRBD1|TRBV16|NA
TGTGCCAGCAGCCTCTCACAAAGACAGGGTTTGTCACCCCTCCACTTT
CASSLSQRQGLSPLHF
>TRBJ2-1|TRBD2|TRBV6-4|few
TGTGCCAGCAGTAGCGGGGATGGGAATGAGCAGTTCTTC
CASSSGDGNEQFF
>TRBJ1-6|TRBD1|TRBV28|once
TGTGCCAGCAGTTTACGCCGGACAGGGGGTTTTTCACCCCTCCACTTT
CASSLRRTGGFSPLHF
>TRBJ2-1|TRBD2|TRBV6-5|NA
TGTGCCAGCAGAATAGCGGGGCCGTACAATGAGCAGTTCTTC
CASRIAGPYNEQFF
>TRBJ2-7|TRBD1|TRBV19|NA
TGTGCCAGTAGTAAGATAAGGGCAGGGGGACGTGGCGACGAGCAGTACTTC
CASSKIRAGGRGDEQYF
>TRBJ1-1|NA|TRBV28|NA
TGTGCCAGCAGTTTACTCAAGGGACTTATCAACACTGAAGCTTTCTTT
CASSLLKGLINTEAFF
>TRBJ1-6|NA|TRBV19|NA
TGTGCCAGTAGTCTTTTACAGAATTCACCCCTCCACTTT
CASSLLQNSPLHF
>TRBJ1-2|NA|TRBV6-5|NA
TGTGCCAGCAGTTACCGAGCGGGTCATGGCTACACCTTC
CASSYRAGHGYTF
>TRBJ1-5|NA|TRBV28|NA
TGTGCCAGCACCTTAATAGGGGGTAAGCTGCCCCAGCATTTT
CASTLIGGKLPQHF
>TRBJ2-7|TRBD2|TRBV28|NA
TGTGCCAGCCGTCCTTCAGGCCTTAGCGGGGGTTCCTACGAGCAGTACTTC
CASRPSGLSGGSYEQYF
>TRBJ1-1|NA|TRBV9|NA
TGTGCCAGCAGCGTAGGTCCGGAGCTGGGCACTGAAGCTTTCTTT
CASSVGPELGTEAFF
>TRBJ2-3|TRBD2|TRBV18|NA
TGTGCCAGCTCTCCGACAATTAGCGGGGGCTACACAGATACGCAGTATTTT
CASSPTISGGYTDTQYF
>TRBJ1-1|TRBD1|TRBV19|NA
TGTGCCAGTAGTATGGGACAGACCATGAACACTGAAGCTTTCTTT
CASSMGQTMNTEAFF
>TRBJ1-1|NA|TRBV6-6|NA
TGTGCCAGCAGTTCTTCAGGGAACACTGAAGCTTTCTTT
CASSSSGNTEAFF
>TRBJ2-1|TRBD1|TRBV19|NA
TGTGCCAGTAGTTTGGACAGGGGGCGGTCCTACAATGAGCAGTTCTTC
CASSLDRGRSYNEQFF
>TRBJ1-1|NA|TRBV28|NA
TGTGCCGGCAGTTTGGGGGGGTCTGCTCCTGAAATGAACACTGAAGCTTTCTTT
CAGSLGGSAPEMNTEAFF
>TRBJ2-7|TRBD1|TRBV5-1|NA
TGCGCCAGCAGCTTGGTGGCGACAGGGGGATACGAGCAGTACTTC
CASSLVATGGYEQYF
>TRBJ2-5|TRBD2|TRBV11-2|NA
TGTGCCAGCAGCTTATTAGCGGGGGAAGAGACCCAGTACTTC
CASSLLAGEETQYF
>TRBJ2-3|NA|TRBV5-1|NA
TGCGCCAGCAGCTTCGGGGAAGGAGATACGCAGTATTTT
CASSFGEGDTQYF
>TRBJ2-5|TRBD1|TRBV19|NA
TGTGCCAGTGACCCCGGACAGGCTAAGGGGGAGACCCAGTACTTC
CASDPGQAKGETQYF
>TRBJ1-3|NA|TRBV28|NA
TGTGCCAGCAGTGCCCTCGTCGGCTCTGGAAACACCATATATTTT
CASSALVGSGNTIYF
>TRBJ1-5|NA|TRBV7-9|few
TGTGCCAGCGCCTTAGCGCTAAATCAGCCCCAGCATTTT
CASALALNQPQHF
>TRBJ2-6|TRBD1|TRBV5-1|NA
TGCGCCAGCAATCGGGACAGGATCGCGGGGGGGGCCAACGTCCTGACTTTC
CASNRDRIAGGANVLTF
>TRBJ2-3|TRBD2|TRBV4-3|few
TGCGCCAGCAGCCAAGTAACTAGCGGGGTGGGAGATACGCAGTATTTT
CASSQVTSGVGDTQYF
>TRBJ1-3|NA|TRBV9|few
TGTGCCAGCAGCGTACAAGTAGGTAGCGGAAACACCATATATTTT
CASSVQVGSGNTIYF
>TRBJ2-2|NA|TRBV4-1|NA
TGCGCCAGCAGCCAAGTTGTAACGGCCGGGGAGCTGTTTTTT
CASSQVVTAGELFF
>TRBJ2-3|NA|TRBV7-3|NA
TGTGCCAGCAGTGGAGCGGACTACACAGATACGCAGTATTTT
CASSGADYTDTQYF